The present TCR beta chain was sequenced within a study of T cells after yellow fever vaccination. This clonotype was counted many times. From germline, CDR1 is DFQATT and CDR2 SNEGSKA (reference sequence). V lost 2 bases, J lost 4 bases, and 18 bases lay in between. The CDR3 covers 15 residues. TCRdb re-called the 5' RACE reads with MiXCR, one entry per CDR3 protein. Counted here are about 120,000 distinct CDR3 sequences, under 9% occurring once; the ten biggest clones make up around 25%. This specimen was CD8+ T cells sorted from PBMCs, taken 45 days after the yellow fever booster vaccination. The receptor was derived from a man aged 25-45 years who received the YFV17D yellow fever vaccine. The J gene is TRBJ2-7, the V gene TRBV20-1; D gene uncertain. The CDR3 DNA reads as TGCAGTGCTAGACTCCCCGCCTATAGTGATTACGAGCAGTACTTC. It yields the protein CSARLPAYSDYEQYF.